The 22 T cell receptor beta chains reported below all come from one sample, sequenced in a study of sequential checkpoint blockade in melanoma. Treatment meaning: randomized to nivolumab then ipilimumab (arm A) or the reverse (arm B). Only in-frame clones appear in the TCRdb table, and some are missing; sequencing was by immunoSEQ multiplex PCR. The table includes about 7,200 clones, approximately 20% detected once. Sequencing used tumor tissue (inferred from file names), obtained from a patient given nivolumab and ipilimumab in sequence. Receptor source: a human donor with melanoma.

The chain has TRBV30 and TRBJ2-6; tentatively, D is TRBD1 (6 bases). Germline V gives CDR1 GTSNPN, CDR2 SVGIG (reference sequence). The length of the CDR3 is 17 residues. V lost 0 bases, J lost 2 bases, and 14 bases lay in between. The CDR3 here is CAWSVTGGFTGANVLTF. The CDR3, as DNA: TGTGCCTGGAGTGTGACAGGCGGGTTTACTGGGGCCAACGTCCTGACTTTC.

The rearrangement joins TRBV5-1 to TRBJ2-3; D tentatively fits TRBD1 or TRBD2 (6 bases each). The CDR3 has 14 residues. The germline V gene encodes CDR1 SGHRS and CDR2 YFSETQ. V was cut by 4 bases and J by 2 bases, with 11 bases left in between. CDR3 region: CASSISGATDTQYF. The CDR3 DNA is TGCGCCAGCAGCATCTCGGGGGCCACAGATACGCAGTATTTT.

This clone was counted between two and nine times. This chain links TRBV6-8 with TRBJ2-1; no clear D gene. With 2 bases removed from V and 7 bases from J, the gap between germline ends came to 6 bases. Germline loops: CDR1 MNHGY, CDR2 SAAAGT. The CDR3 is 12 residues long. The CDR3 reads CASSYNGNEQFF. The CDR3 nucleotides are TGTGCCAGCAGTTACAATGGTAATGAGCAGTTCTTC.

There are a few counts of this clone. The J gene is TRBJ2-2, the V gene TRBV5-1, with TRBD1 matching 8 bases. V trimming: 4 bases; J trimming: 7 bases; junction bases outside the gene matches: 18. The CDR3 has 18 amino acids. CDR1 and CDR2 from the germline V gene are SGHRS and YFSETQ. In DNA, the CDR3 is TGCGCCAGCAGCCCAGGACAGGGTGGAGTTTGGAGGGTCGGGGAGCTGTTTTTT. This encodes CASSPGQGGVWRVGELFF. The variable domain in full, completed from reference TRBV5-1 and TRBJ2-2, reads KAGVTQTPRYLIKTRGQQVTLSCSPISGHRSVSWYQQTPGQGLQFLFEYFSETQRNKGNFPGRFSGRQFSNSRSEMNVSTLELGDSALYLCASSPGQGGVWRVGELFFGEGSRLTVL.

V is TRBV18 and J is TRBJ2-1, with D unresolved. The germline V and J ends were trimmed by 2 bases and 5 bases, with 7 bases remaining between them. The CDR3 is made up of 13 amino acids. CDR1 KGHSH and CDR2 LQKENI come from the germline V gene. The CDR3: CASSPGLDNEQFF. The CDR3, as DNA: TGTGCCAGCTCACCAGGCCTCGACAATGAGCAGTTCTTC.

The rearrangement joins TRBV11-3 to TRBJ2-1; 10 bases map to TRBD2. The CDR3 consists of 17 residues. The trim removed 5 bases at V and 2 bases at J, leaving 9 bases unmatched. Germline lookup yields CDR1 SGHNT and CDR2 YENEEA. The chain's CDR3 is CASSPTGLAEPYNEQFF. For the CDR3, the DNA is TGTGCCAGCAGCCCTACAGGACTAGCGGAACCCTACAATGAGCAGTTCTTC.

This clone was seen only a few times. The V call is TRBV6-8, the J call TRBJ1-6; D might be TRBD1 (5 bases). The germline V gene encodes CDR1 MNHGY and CDR2 SAAAGT. V was cut by 6 bases and J by 8 bases, with 17 bases left in between. The CDR3 has 15 amino acids. Written as DNA, the CDR3 is TGTGCCAGCAGCTACGAGGGGCGGCCGGATTCACCCCTCCACTTT. It codes for CASSYEGRPDSPLHF.

The rearrangement joins TRBV5-1 to TRBJ2-3, with D tentatively TRBD1 (6 bases). CDR3 length equals 14 residues. Looked up from germline, CDR1 is SGHRS and CDR2 is YFSETQ. Trimming left V 0 bases short and J 4 bases short, with 9 bases between. CDR3 amino acids: CASSLDRVSDTQYF. The CDR3 bases are TGCGCCAGCAGCTTGGACAGGGTGTCAGATACGCAGTATTTT.

This clone has a handful of counts. This sequence joins TRBV6-8 and TRBJ1-1, with D hard to call. V dropped 7 bases and J dropped 0 bases, with 9 bases sitting between them. The CDR3 is made up of 13 amino acids. Germline lookup yields CDR1 MNHGY and CDR2 SAAAGT. The CDR3: CASNRRMNTEAFF. CDR3 sequence (DNA): TGTGCCAGCAACCGGAGAATGAACACTGAAGCTTTCTTT.

This rearrangement joins TRBV19 to TRBJ2-5; 10 bases align to TRBD2. With 6 bases clipped from V and 1 base from J, the junction kept 2 bases outside the gene matches. CDR1 and CDR2 from the germline V gene are LNHDA and SQIVND (reference sequence). The CDR3 is 14 amino acids. CDR3 nucleotides: TGTGCCAGTAGCTTAGCGGGGGGCCAAGAGACCCAGTACTTC. This sequence encodes CASSLAGGQETQYF.

The chain recombines TRBV10-2 with TRBJ1-2, with TRBD1 matching over 7 bases. Germline CDR1 WSHSY, CDR2 SAAADI. J was trimmed by 6 bases and V by 8 bases; bases with no gene match: 9. The CDR3 is 13 amino acids. The CDR3 here is CASLSSGGDGYTF. DNA for the CDR3: TGCGCCAGCCTTTCTTCAGGGGGAGATGGCTACACCTTC.

This clone was seen just once. The chain's CDR3 is CASSLGQSSYNEQFF. The CDR3 coding sequence is TGCGCCAGCAGCTTGGGACAGAGCTCCTACAATGAGCAGTTCTTC. V gene TRBV5-1 combines with J gene TRBJ2-1, with D perhaps matching TRBD1 (5 bases). V was clipped by 0 bases and J by 0 bases, with 7 bases between them. Germline CDR1 is SGHRS and CDR2 is YFSETQ. The CDR3 is made up of 15 amino acids.

This clone was observed a few times. The rearrangement joins TRBV5-1 to TRBJ2-2; D call uncertain. CDR3 length equals 14 residues. V was pared by 4 bases and J by 6 bases, with 13 bases between. The germline gives CDR1 SGHRS, CDR2 YFSETQ. CDR3 sequence: CASSQAVLAGELFF. Here the CDR3 DNA reads TGCGCCAGCAGCCAAGCCGTATTAGCCGGGGAGCTGTTTTTT.

This clone was observed a handful of times. The chain is built from TRBV6-8 and TRBJ2-1; D unclear. From germline, CDR1 is MNHGY and CDR2 SAAAGT. Trimming left V 2 bases short and J 0 bases short, with 8 bases between. This CDR3 contains 15 residues. CDR3 sequence reads: CASSYGYPSYNEQFF. Written as DNA, the CDR3 is TGTGCCAGCAGTTACGGCTATCCCTCCTACAATGAGCAGTTCTTC.

This clone was seen many times. The genes are TRBV11-3 and TRBJ2-7; the match to TRBD2 covers 7 bases. Germline lookup yields CDR1 SGHNT and CDR2 YENEEA. V lost 2 bases and J lost 2; bases outside the gene matches: 3. The CDR3 is made up of 14 amino acids. CDR3 loop: CASSLRDYTYEQYF. In nucleotides, the CDR3 is TGTGCCAGCAGCTTACGGGACTACACCTACGAGCAGTACTTC.

The chain is built from TRBV29-1 and TRBJ1-1; no clear D gene. Germline CDR1 and CDR2: SQVTM and ANQGSEA. Trimming cost V 4 bases and J 1 base, with 13 bases left between them. This CDR3 has 14 residues. The chain's CDR3 is CSVGLGHGNTEAFF. The CDR3 nucleotides read TGCAGCGTTGGGTTGGGCCACGGGAACACTGAAGCTTTCTTT.

A few counts support this clone. This chain connects TRBV30 to TRBJ1-4; maybe TRBD1 (5 bases). This CDR3 is 14 amino acids long. Germline V gene lookup returns CDR1 GTSNPN and CDR2 SVGIG (reference sequence). V was cut by 7 bases and J by 8 bases, with 20 bases left in between. Here the CDR3 DNA reads TGTGCCTCCACCTCCGGGGGGTTTAAGGAAAAACTGTTTTTT. Its translation is CASTSGGFKEKLFF.

This clone was observed at least ten times. The chain couples TRBV11-3 to TRBJ2-2; 9 positions match TRBD2. The V gene's germline CDR1 is SGHNT and CDR2 YENEEA. Trimming cost V 1 base and J 3 bases; bases outside gene matches: 3. The CDR3 runs 16 residues. This CDR3 is CASSLVAGADTGELFF. DNA for the CDR3: TGTGCCAGCAGCTTAGTAGCGGGGGCCGACACCGGGGAGCTGTTTTTT.

The chain combines TRBV10-3 with TRBJ2-2; the D gene is possibly TRBD1 (5 bases). Germline V gene sequence: CDR1 ENHRY, CDR2 SYGVKD. CDR3 length equals 14 residues. Trimming pared 1 base from V and 6 bases from J, leaving 9 bases between. The CDR3 region is CAISELVQAGELFF. The CDR3 DNA sequence: TGTGCCATCAGTGAGTTAGTACAGGCCGGGGAGCTGTTTTTT.

This clone was observed a handful of times. The genes are TRBV6-8 and TRBJ2-1, with D tentatively TRBD1 (6 bases). In germline, CDR1 is MNHGY, CDR2 SAAAGT. The CDR3 is 14 residues long. Between the trimmed V and J ends, which lost 2 bases and 2 bases, there was a span of 7 bases. As DNA, the CDR3 is TGTGCCAGCAGTTACCGGGACACCTACAATGAGCAGTTCTTC. Amino acid sequence: CASSYRDTYNEQFF.

This clone was observed a handful of times. This sequence joins TRBV6-8 and TRBJ1-1, with 8 positions matching TRBD1. J gave up 11 bases and V 4 bases, and 9 bases lay outside the gene matches. The CDR3 loop spans 13 amino acids. Germline V gene data show CDR1 as MNHGY and CDR2 as SAAAGT. This CDR3 is CASSSGGLLRAFF. The CDR3, as DNA: TGTGCCAGCAGTTCAGGGGGCTTACTGAGGGCTTTCTTT.

By proportion, this clone is medium-sized. The chain uses TRBV19 and TRBJ2-3; 13 bases fit TRBD2. The length of the CDR3 is 15 residues. V lost 6 bases and J lost 8; bases outside the gene matches: 8. Germline assignment: CDR1 LNHDA and CDR2 SQIVND (reference sequence). CDR3 sequence (DNA): TGTGCCAGTAGCGAGACTAGCGGGGGGTTTAGTACGCAGTATTTT. Translation gives CASSETSGGFSTQYF. The full variable domain, its missing parts supplied by reference TRBV19 and TRBJ2-3, is DGGITQSPKYLFRKEGQNVTLSCEQNLNHDAMYWYRQDPGQGLRLIYYSQIVNDFQKGDIAEGYSVSREKKESFPLTVTSAQKNPTAFYLCASSETSGGFSTQYFGPGTRLTVL.